What follows is one TCR beta chain and its context. Its antigen is as yet unknown. The data were obtained in a study of response to subunit inactivated influenza vaccine. General study points: Seasonal influenza vaccination, on each occasion, was suggested by the authors to recruit few new T cells.

The CDR3 has 16 amino acids. With 4 bases removed from V and 2 bases from J, the gap between germline ends came to 18 bases. A single record per CDR3 protein comes from TCRdb applying MiXCR to the RT-PCR reads. The data contain about half a million distinct CDR3 sequences, 10% to 11% of them singletons. This TCR was recovered from a man aged 45-65 years who received an inactivated influenza vaccine. Here the sequenced sample was PBMCs from blood, taken roughly 46 days after vaccination. The chain couples TRBV12-3 or TRBV12-4 to TRBJ2-7; tentatively, D is TRBD2 (6 bases). This CDR3 reads CASSSTTLALTYEQYF. The DNA of the CDR3 is TGTGCCAGCAGTTCTACAACTCTAGCGCTGACCTACGAGCAGTACTTC.